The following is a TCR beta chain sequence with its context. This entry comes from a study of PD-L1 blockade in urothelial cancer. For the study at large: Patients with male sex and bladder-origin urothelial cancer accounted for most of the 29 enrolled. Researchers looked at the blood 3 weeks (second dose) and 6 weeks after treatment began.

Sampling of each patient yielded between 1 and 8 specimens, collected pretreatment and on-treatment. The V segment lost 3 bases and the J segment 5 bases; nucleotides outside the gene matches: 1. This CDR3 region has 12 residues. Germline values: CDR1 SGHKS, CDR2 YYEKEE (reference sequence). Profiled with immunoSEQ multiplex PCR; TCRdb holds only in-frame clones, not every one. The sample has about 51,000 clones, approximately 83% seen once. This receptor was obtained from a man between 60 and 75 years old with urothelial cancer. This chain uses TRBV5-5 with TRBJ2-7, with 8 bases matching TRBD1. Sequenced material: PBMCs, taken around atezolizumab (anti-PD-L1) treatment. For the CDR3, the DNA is TGTGCCAGCAGCTGGACAGGGCACGAGCAGTACTTC. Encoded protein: CASSWTGHEQYF. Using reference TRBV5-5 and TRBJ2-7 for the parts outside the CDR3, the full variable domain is DAGVTQSPTHLIKTRGQQVTLRCSPISGHKSVSWYQQVLGQGPQFIFQYYEKEERGRGNFPDRFSARQFPNYSSELNVNALLLGDSALYLCASSWTGHEQYFGPGTRLTVT.